The 20 T cell receptor beta chains listed next were all sequenced from one sample in a study of cytomegalovirus exposure and HLA in healthy donors. Use of 60 Vbeta and 13 Jbeta primers characterized the PCR. Clones were read by immunoSEQ multiplex PCR, and TCRdb kept only the in-frame ones, dropping some. This table lists 65,000 to 80,000 clones. Sequenced: PBMCs. These receptors were taken from a man under 40 in good health and CMV-seronegative.

This chain uses TRBV9 with TRBJ2-5; maybe TRBD1 (5 bases). V lost 4 bases, J lost 5 bases, and 12 bases lay in between. There are 13 residues in the CDR3. CDR1 is SGDLS and CDR2 is YYNGEE in the germline V gene. The CDR3 DNA reads as TGTGCCAGCAGCCTCGGACATTGGGAGACCCAGTACTTC. This translates into CASSLGHWETQYF.

The chain has TRBV19 and TRBJ2-7; TRBD2 is a possible D gene (5 bases). This CDR3 has 13 amino acids. Trimming left V 8 bases short and J 7 bases short, with 18 bases between. Germline CDR1 reads LNHDA; CDR2 reads SQIVND (reference sequence). The DNA for the CDR3 is TGTGCCAGTTCCTTGGACGGGGAGTTGGAGCAGTACTTC. Translation gives CASSLDGELEQYF.

To note about this clone: Other DNA variants within this sample encode the same CDR3. V usage is TRBV20-1 and J usage is TRBJ2-3, with D unresolved. V was clipped by 5 bases and J by 2 bases, with 5 bases between them. This CDR3 region has 11 residues. The germline CDR1 and CDR2 sequences are DFQATT and SNEGSKA (reference sequence). This CDR3 is CSASSTDTQYF. In DNA form, the CDR3 reads TGCAGTGCTTCCTCCACAGATACGCAGTATTTT.

The V call is TRBV5-4, the J call TRBJ2-7, with D possibly being TRBD1 (7 bases). The germline gives CDR1 SGHNT, CDR2 YYREEE (reference sequence). Trimming cost V 4 bases and J 1 base, with 12 bases left between them. There are 14 residues in the CDR3. The CDR3 DNA follows: TGTGCCAGCAGCCTACAGGGGAGGTCCTACGAGCAGTACTTC. Residues: CASSLQGRSYEQYF. Drawing the rest from reference TRBV5-4 and TRBJ2-7, the complete variable domain is ETGVTQSPTHLIKTRGQQVTLRCSSQSGHNTVSWYQQALGQGPQFIFQYYREEENGRGNFPPRFSGLQFPNYSSELNVNALELDDSALYLCASSLQGRSYEQYFGPGTRLTVT.

V is TRBV6-6 and J is TRBJ2-2, with 7 bases matching TRBD1. V shed 6 bases, J shed 6 bases, and the junction held 10 bases outside the gene matches. This CDR3 has 15 amino acids. Per the germline V gene, CDR1 is MNHNY and CDR2 is SVGAGI (reference sequence). The CDR3 bases are TGTGCCAGCAGCTTCCAACAGGGGTACCCCGGGGAGCTGTTTTTT. It specifies CASSFQQGYPGELFF.

A word on this clone: A read error may produce the germline difference seen at one junction end. This CDR3 is CASSEPGQGSFEQYF. The CDR3 DNA reads as TGTGCCAGCAGTGAACCGGGACAGGGATCCTTCGAGCAGTACTTC. The V gene is TRBV6-1, the J gene TRBJ2-5, with 9 nucleotides matching TRBD1. The J call may be mistaken, given a closer DNA end match to TRBJ2-7. Germline V lookup: CDR1 MNHNS, CDR2 SASEGT. This CDR3 is 15 amino acids long.

This chain uses TRBV30 with TRBJ2-7; 8 bases agree with TRBD2. Germline lookup yields CDR1 GTSNPN and CDR2 SVGIG (reference sequence). CDR3 length equals 15 residues. Unmatched junction bases numbered 8, after V lost 1 base and J lost 3 bases. For the CDR3, the DNA is TGTGCCTGGAGTGGGCCGAGCGGGGGACACTACGAGCAGTACTTC. Translated: CAWSGPSGGHYEQYF. The complete variable domain, with remaining parts taken from reference TRBV30 and TRBJ2-7, reads SQTIHQWPATLVQPVGSPLSLECTVEGTSNPNLYWYRQAAGRGLQLLFYSVGIGQISSEVPQNLSASRPQDRQFILSSKKLLLSDSGFYLCAWSGPSGGHYEQYFGPGTRLTVT.

The chain joins TRBV25-1 to TRBJ2-3, with a weak D call TRBD2 (5 bases). The CDR3 loop spans 15 amino acids. Germline V gene sequence: CDR1 MGHDK, CDR2 SYGVNS. Trimming cost V 1 base and J 0 bases, with 8 bases left between them. The CDR3 here is CASSEFRGSTDTQYF. In DNA, the CDR3 is TGTGCCAGCAGTGAATTCCGCGGGAGCACAGATACGCAGTATTTT. Variable domain in full (rest from reference TRBV25-1 and TRBJ2-3): EADIYQTPRYLVIGTGKKITLECSQTMGHDKMYWYQQDPGMELHLIHYSYGVNSTEKGDLSSESTVSRIRTEHFPLTLESARPSHTSQYLCASSEFRGSTDTQYFGPGTRLTVL.

The CDR3 loop is CASSESRETQYF. As DNA, the CDR3 is TGTGCCAGCTCAGAATCGAGGGAGACCCAGTACTTC. The chain uses TRBV18 and TRBJ2-5; D is unresolved. CDR3 length equals 12 residues. V lost 5 bases and J 5 bases, leaving 9 bases between the germline ends. CDR1 is KGHSH, CDR2 LQKENI, per germline.

This chain connects TRBV4-1 to TRBJ1-2; 8 bases match TRBD1. Germline V gene lookup returns CDR1 MGHRA and CDR2 YSYEKL. This CDR3 region has 15 residues. The V and J ends lost 3 bases and 8 bases, in that order; junction bases with no gene match: 11. CDR3 DNA sequence: TGCGCCAGCAGCCATCCCCGGGACAGGTTTCTGGGCTACACCTTC. It codes for CASSHPRDRFLGYTF.

This chain joins TRBV6-1 and TRBJ1-3; D perhaps matches TRBD1 (6 bases). This CDR3 has 14 amino acids. Germline V gene sequence: CDR1 MNHNS, CDR2 SASEGT. The ends were cut back, 4 bases at V and 3 bases at J, with 10 bases in the middle. CDR3 nucleotide sequence: TGTGCCAGCAGTGTCCTGGGACATGGAAACACCATATATTTT. This gives the protein CASSVLGHGNTIYF.

The chain joins TRBV28 to TRBJ2-7; 8 bases match TRBD1. V lost 1 base and J lost 5; bases outside the gene matches: 7. The CDR3 runs to 15 residues. CDR1 and CDR2 from the germline V gene are MDHEN and SYDVKM. In DNA form, the CDR3 reads TGTGCCAGCAGTTTATTGGATCGCAGGGGGCACGAGCAGTACTTC. This sequence encodes CASSLLDRRGHEQYF. Combining the CDR3 with reference TRBV28 and TRBJ2-7 gives the whole variable domain DVKVTQSSRYLVKRTGEKVFLECVQDMDHENMFWYRQDPGLGLRLIYFSYDVKMKEKGDIPEGYSVSREKKERFSLILESASTNQTSMYLCASSLLDRRGHEQYFGPGTRLTVT.

The chain joins TRBV9 to TRBJ1-2; TRBD1 matches at 7 bases. CDR3 size: 14 residues. In germline, CDR1 is SGDLS, CDR2 YYNGEE. With 0 bases clipped from V and 7 bases from J, the junction kept 6 bases outside the gene matches. The CDR3 here is CASSVDPGGPGYTF. The CDR3 region has the DNA TGTGCCAGCAGCGTAGATCCAGGGGGTCCTGGCTACACCTTC.

The chain couples TRBV5-1 to TRBJ2-3; 8 nucleotides align to TRBD2. V lost 0 bases and J lost 2; bases outside the gene matches: 8. Germline CDR1 and CDR2: SGHRS and YFSETQ. The CDR3 is made up of 17 amino acids. The CDR3 nucleotides read TGCGCCAGCAGCTTGGGGGCTAGCGGGTCCCTCACAGATACGCAGTATTTT. Translation: CASSLGASGSLTDTQYF.

This chain links TRBV2 with TRBJ2-3; tentatively, D is TRBD2 (6 bases). The CDR3 is 15 residues long. V was shortened by 3 bases and J by 3 bases, with 13 bases between the two germline ends. Germline CDR1 and CDR2: SNHLY and FYNNEI. The chain's CDR3 is CASSDETSGTDTQYF. In DNA, the CDR3 is TGTGCCAGCAGTGATGAAACCAGCGGGACAGATACGCAGTATTTT.

The J gene is TRBJ1-5, the V gene TRBV4-1, with 8 nucleotides matching TRBD1. The V and J ends lost 4 bases and 6 bases, in that order; junction bases with no gene match: 11. The germline gives CDR1 MGHRA, CDR2 YSYEKL. This CDR3 contains 16 residues. CDR3 nucleotide sequence: TGCGCCAGCAGCCTCGTAGGCCAGGGGGCCGTTCAGCCCCAGCATTTT. It encodes CASSLVGQGAVQPQHF.

V and J are TRBV11-3 and TRBJ2-7; D is possibly TRBD2 (6 bases). CDR3 length: 14 residues. Germline V gene data show CDR1 as SGHNT and CDR2 as YENEEA. Trimming took 2 bases from V and 0 from J, leaving 8 bases between them. The CDR3 reads CASSLLRDSYEQYF. The CDR3 DNA follows: TGTGCCAGCAGCTTACTGCGGGACTCCTACGAGCAGTACTTC.

J is TRBJ1-1 and V is TRBV29-1, with 7 nucleotides matching TRBD1. The CDR3 length is 14 residues. Unmatched junction bases numbered 6, after V lost 3 bases and J lost 2 bases. Germline assignment: CDR1 SQVTM and CDR2 ANQGSEA. The CDR3 region has the DNA TGCAGCGTTGATGGATGGGACAGAAACACTGAAGCTTTCTTT. Encoded protein: CSVDGWDRNTEAFF. Based on the CDR3 plus reference TRBV29-1 and TRBJ1-1, the full variable domain is SAVISQKPSRDICQRGTSLTIQCQVDSQVTMMFWYRQQPGQSLTLIATANQGSEATYESGFVIDKFPISRPNLTFSTLTVSNMSPEDSSIYLCSVDGWDRNTEAFFGQGTRLTVV.

V usage is TRBV27 and J usage is TRBJ2-6; D is possibly TRBD1 (6 bases). V lost 6 bases and J lost 2, with 17 bases in between. The germline V gene encodes CDR1 MNHEY and CDR2 SMNVEV (reference sequence). The CDR3 is made up of 17 amino acids. The CDR3 region has the DNA TGTGCCAGCAGCCCCCCACTGTACAGGGCTGGGGCCAACGTCCTGACTTTC. Protein: CASSPPLYRAGANVLTF.

This rearrangement joins TRBV15 to TRBJ2-1, with D perhaps TRBD2 (6 bases). Germline CDR1 LNHNV, CDR2 YYDKDF (reference sequence). Trimming took 1 base from V and 0 from J, leaving 16 bases between them. The CDR3 length is 18 residues. CDR3: CATSRVPAGRGSYNEQFF. CDR3 sequence (DNA): TGTGCCACCAGCAGAGTCCCGGCGGGGAGAGGCTCCTACAATGAGCAGTTCTTC.